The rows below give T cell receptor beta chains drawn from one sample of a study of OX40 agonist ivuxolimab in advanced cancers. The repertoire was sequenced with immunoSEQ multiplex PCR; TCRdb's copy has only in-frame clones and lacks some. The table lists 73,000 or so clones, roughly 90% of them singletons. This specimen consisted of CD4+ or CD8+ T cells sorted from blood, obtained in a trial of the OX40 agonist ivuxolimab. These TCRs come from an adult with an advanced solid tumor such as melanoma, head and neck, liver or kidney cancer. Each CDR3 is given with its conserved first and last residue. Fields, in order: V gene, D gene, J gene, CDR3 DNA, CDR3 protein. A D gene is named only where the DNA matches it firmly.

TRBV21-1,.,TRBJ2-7,TGTGCCAGCAGCACCGCGGACGGCCGCGGCCCCTACGAGCAGTACTTC,CASSTADGRGPYEQYF
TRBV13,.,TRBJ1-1,TGTGCCAGCAGCTTAGTAGGGGACACCGCCGGGATGAACACTGAAGCTTTCTTT,CASSLVGDTAGMNTEAFF
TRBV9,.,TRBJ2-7,TGTGCCAGCAGCGACCCGGGGAGCGGACCCTCGGGGGAGCAGTACTTC,CASSDPGSGPSGEQYF
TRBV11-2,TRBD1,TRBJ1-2,TGTGCCAGCAGCTTAGGGCCCGTGGGGGACAGGGGCAACTATGGCTACACCTTC,CASSLGPVGDRGNYGYTF
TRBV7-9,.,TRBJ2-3,TGTGCCAGCAGCCCGGGTGGAGATACGCAGTATTTT,CASSPGGDTQYF
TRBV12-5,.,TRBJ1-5,TGTGCTAGTGCAGGGTTTGCCAATCAGCCCCAGCATTTT,CASAGFANQPQHF
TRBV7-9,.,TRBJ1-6,TGTGCCAGCAGCCCTAGCGAGGGGTCACCCCTCCACTTT,CASSPSEGSPLHF
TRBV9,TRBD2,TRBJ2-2,TGTGCCAGCAGCGTAGGGGGACTACCAGTCACCGGGGAGCTGTTTTTT,CASSVGGLPVTGELFF
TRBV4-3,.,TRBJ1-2,TGCGCCAGCAGCCAAGGGGTAGGACAGAACTATGGCTACACCTTC,CASSQGVGQNYGYTF
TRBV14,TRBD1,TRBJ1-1,TGTGCCAGCAGCCATGGGGACAGGGCGAACACTGAAGCTTTCTTT,CASSHGDRANTEAFF
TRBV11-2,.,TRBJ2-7,TGTGCCAGCAGCTTAGGTGGGACGGCTAGTGGTCGGTACGAGCAGTACTTC,CASSLGGTASGRYEQYF
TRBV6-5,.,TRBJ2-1,TGTGCCACCCAACCAGCTCGTAATCCCAACAATGAGCAGTTCTTC,CATQPARNPNNEQFF
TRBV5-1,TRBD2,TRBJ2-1,TGCGCCAGCAGCTTTAGCGGGGGATTCTACAATGAGCAGTTCTTC,CASSFSGGFYNEQFF
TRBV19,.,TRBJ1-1,TGTGCCAGTACGGAGGGGCTCTCCATGAACACTGAAGCTTTCTTT,CASTEGLSMNTEAFF
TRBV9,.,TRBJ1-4,TGTGCCAGCAGCGTAGGCGGTAATGAAAAACTGTTTTTT,CASSVGGNEKLFF
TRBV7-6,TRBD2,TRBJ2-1,TGTGCCAGCAGCCACCTCTCCGCCGGGACTAGCGGTCACAATGAGCAGTTCTTC,CASSHLSAGTSGHNEQFF
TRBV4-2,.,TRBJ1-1,TGTGCCAGCAGCCAGGATCAGGGGTGGACTGAAGCTTTCTTT,CASSQDQGWTEAFF
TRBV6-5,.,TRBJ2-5,TGTGCCAGCAGTTACTCGACGTGGGGCGCAGAGACCCAGTACTTC,CASSYSTWGAETQYF
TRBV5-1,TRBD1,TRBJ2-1,TGCGCCAGCAGCCCCGGGACAGGGGGGTTTGATGAGCAGTTCTTC,CASSPGTGGFDEQFF
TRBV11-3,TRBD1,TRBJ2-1,TGTGCCAGCAGTGGACAGGGAAAGAATTTTGATGAGCAGTTCTTC,CASSGQGKNFDEQFF
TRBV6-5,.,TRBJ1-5,TGTGCCAGCAGTTACGGGGGGGGCGCTCAGCCCCAGCATTTT,CASSYGGGAQPQHF
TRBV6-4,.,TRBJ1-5,TGTGCCAGCAGTGACTCTGGGGGTAGCAATCAGCCCCAGCATTTT,CASSDSGGSNQPQHF